This TCR beta chain came from a study of neurological immune-mediated disorders (dated by TCRdb to the late 2010s). General notes on the study: The study compared peripheral blood TCR-beta repertoires of HTLV-I-associated myelopathy (HAM/TSP) patients, multiple sclerosis patients and healthy controls using UMI-based sequencing. Alongside PBMC samples, the set of approximately 100 TCR-beta libraries contained longitudinal samples, technical triplicates, and paired CD4+ and CD8+ T-cell subsets that had been sorted. Technical triplicate libraries were sequenced so that the variability in frequency of each individual clone could be precisely calculated. The cohort was made up of some 70 subjects, consisting of roughly 14 HAM/TSP patients, about 35 multiple sclerosis patients and 20 healthy controls. The study at large found these results: TCR clonal expansion was greatest in HAM/TSP patients and smallest in MS patients, who ranked below even healthy controls. No identical CDR3 amino acid sequences were shared among expanded clones across subjects, suggesting private TCR-beta repertoires in all groups.

From the cysteine up to the phenylalanine, the CDR3 has a length of 15 residues. Of all the DNA, just the CDR3 is kept, 45 bases in frame from base 1. Via the germline V gene, CDR1 is KGHSH and CDR2 LQKENI. The junction shows trimming of 0 bases on V and 5 bases on J, plus 13 bases between the germline ends. The label giving this sample's time point can be read as: technical triplicate 2. Unsorted PBMC libraries were generated from 2 million PBMCs stored in RNAlater at -80 °C until RNA extraction. Peripheral blood was subjected to Ficoll-Hypaque density gradient centrifugation to isolate PBMCs, which were then cryopreserved in liquid nitrogen. To synthesize cDNA, template-switch 5'RACE was performed with a primer carrying a 10-nucleotide random unique molecular identifier so that each TCR transcript was tagged. Every sequencing run covered 15-18 subjects and yielded more than 170 million TCR-beta sequences. The RNeasy kit was used for extraction of total RNA. TCR-beta VDJ regions were amplified with primers for the TCR constant region and the 5'RACE anchor, using the KAPA Real-time Library Amplification kit. Sample indexes and Illumina adaptors were added in a first PCR, after which library yield was increased in a second PCR. The roughly 650 bp TCR product was size-selected on a 2% E-gel SizeSelection system after Ampure bead purification. Before pooling, libraries had their quality checked on a Bioanalyzer, their concentration measured with Qubit, and their quantity determined with the Kapa Library Quantification kit. An Illumina HiSeq 2500 sequenced the libraries paired-end 2 x 150 bp. To increase sequence diversity, about 24-32% phiX was spiked into each library pool. The authors' pipeline ran thus. The quality-filtered reads were processed with the UMI-based MiGEC pipeline, whose error correction step removed more than 90% of the raw TCR sequences. VDJ genes were aligned to IMGT germline references, and each clonotype was defined by a unique CDR3 amino acid sequence together with V-J genes. Clonal expansion, Shannon diversity, and CDR3 relatedness (CalcPairwiseDistances, ClusterSamples) were evaluated with VDJtools, and phylogenetic trees were built with CLCbio workbench. Clones with at least 8 unique UMIs were defined as expanded, with this threshold being based on coefficient-of-variation modelling across technical triplicates. TCRdb's own reprocessing of the public reads used fastp at Q25 and MiXCR and kept productive beta chains. Entries are consolidated by CDR3 protein sequence, retaining the most common genes and DNA. These V and J calls are TCRdb output, not the study's own analysis. This sample lists more than 55,000 distinct CDR3 sequences; around 24% were detected once. Of the sample, 4.6% falls within the top ten clones.

Many counts were recorded for this clonotype. Its binding antigen is unknown. Qualities for individual bases were not recorded, and no much larger clone is one base off. The sequence came from a man in his sixties with HTLV-1-associated myelopathy (HAM/TSP). The sample consisted of PBMCs. Recombination connected TRBV18 to TRBJ2-5, with TRBD1 perhaps the D gene, on 5 matching bases. The sequenced DNA is TGTGCCAGCTCACCACCGTCAGGGTCCGGGGAGACCCAGTACTTC. Its coded protein is CASSPPSGSGETQYF.